Listed below are T cell receptor beta chains from one sample, sequenced in a study of blood T cell repertoires in COVID-19. This table comes from immunoSEQ multiplex PCR, and its TCRdb copy is limited to in-frame clones, with some not included. The sample includes some 95,000 clones, about 91% seen only once; the top ten take about 1.8%. Sequenced material: peripheral blood. All receptors derive from a human donor with active COVID-19. The donor label of this sample is uncertain. The CDR3 runs from the conserved cysteine through the conserved F or W. D genes are given only for firm matches. Only some rows state a clone size, as once, few, many or a class for expanded clones.

j_call,v_call,clone_size,d_call,cdr3_length,cdr3_nt,cdr3_aa
TRBJ2-3,TRBV7-2,NA,NA,14,TGTGCCAGCAGCTTAAGGACAGCAACAGATACGCAGTATTTT,CASSLRTATDTQYF
TRBJ2-1,TRBV4-3,NA,NA,17,TGCGCCAGCAGCCAAGACATACCTGGCGGGTTCGGTAATGAGCAGTTCTTC,CASSQDIPGGFGNEQFF
TRBJ1-6,TRBV25-1,NA,TRBD1,16,TGTGCCAGCAGTGAGGGCAGGGGGTCTCGGGAATCACCCCTCCACTTT,CASSEGRGSRESPLHF
TRBJ2-7,TRBV28,once,NA,14,TGTGCCAGCAGTTTATACGTAGCCTCCTACGAGCAGTACTTC,CASSLYVASYEQYF
TRBJ2-7,TRBV19,NA,NA,16,TGTGCCAGTAGTACGCAACGACAACTAGATTGGGACGAGCAGTACTTC,CASSTQRQLDWDEQYF
TRBJ1-6,TRBV18,NA,NA,14,TGTGCCAGCTCACCCACGGGGTATAATTCACCCCTCCACTTT,CASSPTGYNSPLHF
TRBJ2-3,TRBV4-1,NA,NA,16,TGCGCCAGCAGCCAAGGGATAGGGGAAATTCGAGATACGCAGTATTTT,CASSQGIGEIRDTQYF
TRBJ1-3,TRBV10-3,NA,NA,15,TGTGCCATCAGTGAGTCCCGGACAGTCGGAAACACCATATATTTT,CAISESRTVGNTIYF
TRBJ2-7,TRBV29-1,NA,TRBD1,15,TGCAGCGTCTCGGTGGGGACAGGGGGGATCTACGAGCAGTACTTC,CSVSVGTGGIYEQYF
TRBJ1-1,TRBV12-3/TRBV12-4,NA,NA,13,TGTGCCAGCAGTTTTGGCAGCGGCACTGAAGCTTTCTTT,CASSFGSGTEAFF
TRBJ1-1,TRBV5-1,NA,TRBD1,16,TGCGCCAGCACGGAGGGACAGGGGGCCGGGGGCACTGAAGCTTTCTTT,CASTEGQGAGGTEAFF
TRBJ1-5,TRBV24-1,NA,NA,14,TGTGCCACCAGTGATTTGTCCGGGAATCAGCCCCAGCATTTT,CATSDLSGNQPQHF
TRBJ1-2,TRBV5-4,once,NA,16,TGTGCCAGCAGCCCCCCAAACAGGTTAAGTCAAGATGGCTACACCTTC,CASSPPNRLSQDGYTF
TRBJ2-3,TRBV5-1,NA,NA,16,TGCGCCAGCAGCTTAGGGACATACTCTAGCACAGATACGCAGTATTTT,CASSLGTYSSTDTQYF
TRBJ2-5,TRBV4-1,NA,NA,15,TGCGCCAGCAGCCAAGGATCAGGGGTGGGCGAGACCCAGTACTTC,CASSQGSGVGETQYF
TRBJ2-1,TRBV11-3,NA,TRBD1,16,TGTGCCAGCCGACATGACGGGACAGGGGGCAGGAATGAGCAGTTCTTC,CASRHDGTGGRNEQFF
TRBJ2-7,TRBV13,NA,NA,12,TGTGCCAGCAGCTTACAAGGCCAGGGGCAGTACTTC,CASSLQGQGQYF
TRBJ1-1,TRBV5-1,NA,NA,16,TGCGCCAGCAGCTGGGCCCCTGGGGGGGCGAACACTGAAGCTTTCTTT,CASSWAPGGANTEAFF
TRBJ2-7,TRBV7-6,NA,TRBD1,16,TGTGCCAGCAGCGGTGACGCAGGGACAGGGGGTTACGAGCAGTACTTC,CASSGDAGTGGYEQYF
TRBJ1-2,TRBV18,NA,NA,16,TGTGCCAGCTCACCGCGGACAGCAACGGTAAACTATGGCTACACCTTC,CASSPRTATVNYGYTF
TRBJ2-1,TRBV10-3,NA,TRBD2,12,TGTGCCATCAGTGGCGGGGGGGTTGAGCAGTTCTTC,CAISGGGVEQFF
TRBJ2-3,TRBV11-3,few,NA,13,TGTGCCAGCAGCTTATCCGTCACAGATACGCAGTATTTT,CASSLSVTDTQYF
TRBJ2-2,TRBV7-7,NA,TRBD1,16,TGTGCCAGCAGCGCCCAGCCGCGGCAGGGGGTCGGGGAGCTGTTTTTT,CASSAQPRQGVGELFF
TRBJ2-3,TRBV29-1,NA,TRBD2,18,TGCAGCGTTCCCGGACTAGCGGGGGGGCAGGTTCATACAGATACGCAGTATTTT,CSVPGLAGGQVHTDTQYF
TRBJ2-1,TRBV7-3,NA,NA,13,TGTGCCAGCAGCTCCTTCCTAGCTGGCGAGCAGTTCTTC,CASSSFLAGEQFF
TRBJ1-2,TRBV5-6,once,NA,13,TGTGCCAGCAGCTTAACAGAAAACTATGGCTACACCTTC,CASSLTENYGYTF
TRBJ1-6,TRBV3-1/TRBV3-2,NA,NA,16,TGTGCCAGCAGCCAAGTTACAGGGTTAGGGAATTCACCCCTCCACTTT,CASSQVTGLGNSPLHF
TRBJ1-1,TRBV5-1,NA,TRBD1,16,TGCGCCAGCAGCTTTCGACAGGGGGCCGCGGACACTGAAGCTTTCTTT,CASSFRQGAADTEAFF
TRBJ2-3,TRBV9,NA,NA,13,TGTGCCAGCAGCGGCGGGGGCACAGATACGCAGTATTTT,CASSGGGTDTQYF
TRBJ1-1,TRBV19,NA,NA,13,TGTGCCAGTAGCCTAACAGGGTCGGCTGAAGCTTTCTTT,CASSLTGSAEAFF
TRBJ1-5,TRBV2,once,NA,13,TGTGCCAGCAGCGACAAGCGCAATCAGCCCCAGCATTTT,CASSDKRNQPQHF
TRBJ2-1,TRBV7-6,NA,TRBD1,19,TGTGCCAGCAGCTTAGCTTTAGGACAGGGGGGAGACAAGTACAATGAGCAGTTCTTC,CASSLALGQGGDKYNEQFF
TRBJ2-3,TRBV6-4,NA,NA,16,TGTGCCAGCAGTGACTGGGGCAGGGGTGCGTCAGATACGCAGTATTTT,CASSDWGRGASDTQYF
TRBJ2-5,TRBV27,NA,NA,14,TGTGCCAGCAGTCCTAACAGGGTCCAAGAGACCCAGTACTTC,CASSPNRVQETQYF
TRBJ1-2,TRBV7-9,NA,TRBD1,14,TGTGCCAGCAGTCGCTTGACAGGGAAGGATGGCTACACCTTC,CASSRLTGKDGYTF
TRBJ1-1,TRBV4-1,NA,TRBD1,13,TGCGCCAGCAGCCGGTTGGGACAGGGAGAAGCTTTCTTT,CASSRLGQGEAFF
TRBJ2-7,TRBV19,NA,NA,14,TGTGCCAGTAGTATTCAGGCATCGTCTGACGAGCAGTACTTC,CASSIQASSDEQYF
TRBJ2-3,TRBV6-2/TRBV6-3,NA,NA,14,TGTGCCAGCAGTTATCTTCCGGGGTCAGATACGCAGTATTTT,CASSYLPGSDTQYF
TRBJ2-1,TRBV7-9,NA,TRBD2,15,TGTGCCAGCAGCCCAGCTAGCGGGACCTACAATGAGCAGTTCTTC,CASSPASGTYNEQFF
TRBJ2-1,TRBV7-2,once,TRBD1,16,TGTGCCAGCAGCTTGCAAGGGACAGGGACTTACAATGAGCAGTTCTTC,CASSLQGTGTYNEQFF
TRBJ2-7,TRBV2,NA,TRBD1,13,TGTGCCAGCGCCGGACAGGGCCCGGAGGTCTTGGACTTC,CASAGQGPEVLDF
TRBJ1-1,TRBV25-1,NA,NA,13,TGTGCCAGCAGTGAACAGGGGCGAAGAGAAGCTTTCTTT,CASSEQGRREAFF
TRBJ1-2,TRBV18,NA,TRBD1,18,TGTGCCAGCTCACCAAGCTCCGGGACAGGGATGTTATACTATGGCTACACCTTC,CASSPSSGTGMLYYGYTF
TRBJ1-3,TRBV2,NA,NA,14,TGTGCCAGCAGTGTAGGCGGGACTGGAAACACCATATATTTT,CASSVGGTGNTIYF
TRBJ1-6,TRBV3-1/TRBV3-2,NA,NA,16,TGTGCCAGCAGCCAAGACAGGGGATCCTATAATTCACCCCTCCACTTT,CASSQDRGSYNSPLHF
TRBJ1-5,TRBV7-9,once,NA,13,TGTGCCAGCAGTCGACAGACCAATCAGCCCCAGCATTTT,CASSRQTNQPQHF
TRBJ2-7,TRBV19,NA,NA,16,TGTGCCAGTAGTTCCCATCAGGGTGCCCCTCCCTACGAGCAGTACTTC,CASSSHQGAPPYEQYF
TRBJ2-7,TRBV4-2,NA,NA,16,TGTGCCAGCAGCCAAGATGCAGCGGTGAGCTCCTACGAGCAGTACTTC,CASSQDAAVSSYEQYF
TRBJ2-2,TRBV7-2,NA,TRBD1,17,TGTGCCAGCAGTATACCGAGGGACAGGGGTGACACCGGGGAGCTGTTTTTT,CASSIPRDRGDTGELFF
TRBJ1-2,TRBV7-9,few,TRBD1,15,TGTGCCAGCAGCCCCAGGGACAGCTTCACCTATGGCTACACCTTC,CASSPRDSFTYGYTF
TRBJ1-1,TRBV3-1/TRBV3-2,once,NA,15,TGTGCCAGCAGCCCAAGCCCCGGGGGAGACACTGAAGCTTTCTTT,CASSPSPGGDTEAFF
TRBJ2-7,TRBV5-1,NA,NA,15,TGCGCCAGCAGCTTGGACTCAGGGGGGTCCTACGAGCAGTACTTC,CASSLDSGGSYEQYF
TRBJ2-1,TRBV3-1/TRBV3-2,NA,TRBD1,15,TGTGCCAGCAGCGGGGGACAGGGGGAAGCATATGAGCAGTTCTTC,CASSGGQGEAYEQFF